The 21 T cell receptor beta chains below were found in one sample sequenced in a study of cytomegalovirus exposure and HLA in healthy donors. Researchers ran the PCR with 60 Vbeta and 13 Jbeta primers. The method was immunoSEQ multiplex PCR; TCRdb's version includes in-frame clones alone and lacks a portion of them. This table holds tens of thousands of clones, 70% to 85% found once. The specimen was PBMCs. The receptors stem from a man aged 25 to 40 in good health and CMV-seropositive.

J is TRBJ2-1 and V is TRBV28; TRBD1 aligns across 8 bases. Germline trimming cut 5 bases from V and 2 bases from J; bases unmatched to any gene: 2. The CDR3 has 14 residues. From germline, CDR1 is MDHEN and CDR2 SYDVKM. The DNA of the CDR3 is TGTGCCAGCAGTCCACAGGGGGCCTACAATGAGCAGTTCTTC. Its protein product is CASSPQGAYNEQFF.

This chain uses TRBV7-3 with TRBJ2-2; D might be TRBD2 (6 bases). V was clipped by 4 bases and J by 4 bases, with 10 bases between them. The length of the CDR3 is 14 residues. The germline CDR1 and CDR2 sequences are SGHTA and FQGTGA. The CDR3 here is CASSWGDLTGELFF. CDR3 DNA sequence: TGTGCCAGCAGCTGGGGGGACCTCACCGGGGAGCTGTTTTTT.

The V and J genes are TRBV5-6 and TRBJ2-7, with 9 bases fitting TRBD2. V lost 4 bases and J lost 3; bases outside the gene matches: 11. Germline-derived CDR1 and CDR2 are SGHDT and YYEEEE. CDR3 length: 16 amino acids. CDR3 in DNA: TGTGCCAGCAGCGGCCCGGGGGCGGGGGGGGTCTACGAGCAGTACGTC. This codes for CASSGPGAGGVYEQYV.

The rearrangement links TRBV11-1 to TRBJ1-1; no reliable D call. V lost 5 bases and J 7 bases, leaving 14 bases between the germline ends. Germline assignment: CDR1 SGHAT and CDR2 FQDESV (reference sequence). The CDR3 extends over 13 amino acids. The chain's CDR3 is CASSPRQAGEAFF. The CDR3 coding sequence is TGTGCCAGCAGCCCTCGGCAGGCTGGTGAAGCTTTCTTT.

The genes are TRBV6-1 and TRBJ1-5; TRBD1 matches 10 bases. The junction had 6 bases not matched to a gene; V was cut back by 6 bases and J by 4 bases. CDR3 length: 15 residues. From germline, CDR1 is MNHNS and CDR2 SASEGT. CDR3 DNA sequence: TGTGCCAGCAGCGATGACAGGGGGCCTAATCAGCCCCAGCATTTT. It translates to CASSDDRGPNQPQHF.

The chain joins TRBV6-5 to TRBJ2-7, with 7 nucleotides matching TRBD2. V trimming: 5 bases; J trimming: 1 base; junction bases outside the gene matches: 5. This CDR3 has 14 residues. Per the germline V gene, CDR1 is MNHEY and CDR2 is SVGAGI. The CDR3 protein is CASSPWGGSYEQYF. The CDR3 DNA is TGTGCCAGCAGTCCTTGGGGGGGTTCCTACGAGCAGTACTTC.

V gene TRBV4-2 combines with J gene TRBJ2-3, with 13 bases identical to TRBD2. Trimming at V came to 5 bases and at J to 6 bases, leaving 8 bases not matched to a gene. CDR1 LGHNA and CDR2 YNFKEQ come from the germline V gene. There are 16 residues in the CDR3. The CDR3 DNA reads TGTGCCAGCAGCTCCCGACTAGCGGGGGGAAGCGATACGCAGTATTTT. Residues: CASSSRLAGGSDTQYF.

V usage is TRBV5-6 and J usage is TRBJ1-1; D ambiguous. Germline assignment: CDR1 SGHDT and CDR2 YYEEEE. This CDR3 spans 13 amino acids. Trimming shortened V by 4 bases and J by 4 bases, and 11 bases separated the two germline ends. The CDR3 nucleotides are TGTGCCAGCAGCCGTTATAGTAGCACTGAAGCTTTCTTT. Amino acids: CASSRYSSTEAFF.

CDR3 nucleotide sequence: TGTGCCAGCAGCCGCACAGGGGGGAACACTGAAGCTTTCTTT. Protein product: CASSRTGGNTEAFF. This chain connects TRBV7-2 to TRBJ1-1; 8 bases are shared with TRBD1. The V segment lost 5 bases and the J segment 1 base; nucleotides outside the gene matches: 3. This CDR3 is 14 amino acids long. Germline V gene sequence: CDR1 SGHTA, CDR2 FQGNSA.

The chain employs TRBV5-5 and TRBJ1-1, with D uncertain. The length of the CDR3 is 12 residues. CDR1 is SGHKS and CDR2 is YYEKEE in the germline V gene (reference sequence). V lost 5 bases, J lost 0 bases, and 5 bases lay in between. This CDR3 is CASRQMNTEAFF. The CDR3 DNA sequence: TGTGCCAGCAGACAGATGAACACTGAAGCTTTCTTT.

The genes are TRBV5-4 and TRBJ1-2; no clear D gene. The CDR3 spans 12 residues. The ends were cut back, 0 bases at V and 4 bases at J, with 4 bases in the middle. Germline CDR1 reads SGHNT; CDR2 reads YYREEE (reference sequence). The CDR3 coding sequence is TGTGCCAGCAGCTTGGACAGCTATGGCTACACCTTC. Its translation: CASSLDSYGYTF.

This chain joins TRBV5-1 and TRBJ1-4; D is undetermined. Germline V gene lookup returns CDR1 SGHRS and CDR2 YFSETQ. The length of the CDR3 is 14 residues. Trimming took off 5 bases at V and 7 bases at J, with 15 bases between the two ends. The CDR3 DNA follows: TGCGCCAGCAGTGTGAGGGCCCAGAGTGAAAAACTGTTTTTT. Protein sequence: CASSVRAQSEKLFF.

V and J are TRBV27 and TRBJ2-7; perhaps TRBD1 as D (5 bases). CDR1 and CDR2 from the germline V gene are MNHEY and SMNVEV (reference sequence). The CDR3 runs to 15 residues. V lost 2 bases to trimming and J lost 2 bases, with 13 bases between them. In DNA, the CDR3 is TGTGCCAGCAGTTTAGTCCAGGGCGGAACCTACGAGCAGTACTTC. This codes for CASSLVQGGTYEQYF.

The J gene is TRBJ2-7, the V gene TRBV19, with 8 positions matching TRBD1. Trimming took 4 bases from V and 3 from J; bases not matched to a gene: 8. The CDR3 is 15 amino acids. Germline V gives CDR1 LNHDA, CDR2 SQIVND (reference sequence). As DNA, the CDR3 is TGTGCCAGTAGTAGACCAGGGGGCGTAATCTACGAGCAGTACTTC. It translates to CASSRPGGVIYEQYF.

The genes are TRBV2 and TRBJ1-1; weak D call: TRBD1 (5 bases). The CDR3 contains 15 residues. V shed 3 bases and J shed 0 bases, with 11 bases lying between them. Germline V CDR1 and CDR2: SNHLY, FYNNEI. In nucleotides, the CDR3 is TGTGCCAGCAGTGACTTGGGGCTCATGAACACTGAAGCTTTCTTT. Translation: CASSDLGLMNTEAFF.

This rearrangement joins TRBV11-2 to TRBJ2-5, with D possibly being TRBD2 (6 bases). The germline CDR1 and CDR2 sequences are SGHAT and FQNNGV. This CDR3 comprises 16 residues. With 2 bases removed from V and 5 bases from J, the gap between germline ends came to 18 bases. As DNA, the CDR3 is TGTGCCAGCAGCTTAACTAGGCCTGGCGGGGTGGAGACCCAGTACTTC. Amino acids: CASSLTRPGGVETQYF. The full variable domain, in which reference TRBV11-2 and TRBJ2-5 provide the parts outside the CDR3, is EAGVAQSPRYKIIEKRQSVAFWCNPISGHATLYWYQQILGQGPKLLIQFQNNGVVDDSQLPKDRFSAERLKGVDSTLKIQPAKLEDSAVYLCASSLTRPGGVETQYFGPGTRLLVL.

This sequence joins TRBV5-6 and TRBJ1-1, with TRBD1 matching over 9 bases. CDR3 length: 15 amino acids. CDR1 SGHDT and CDR2 YYEEEE come from the germline V gene. Germline trimming cut 0 bases from V and 2 bases from J; bases unmatched to any gene: 2. The CDR3 DNA follows: TGTGCCAGCAGCTTGGACAGGGGGCCTAACACTGAAGCTTTCTTT. Translating gives CASSLDRGPNTEAFF.

This clone showed up just a few times. Here the CDR3 reads CASSFKGSRGTSGSGAYNEQFF. The CDR3 region has the DNA TGTGCCAGCAGTTTTAAGGGAAGCAGGGGGACTAGCGGGAGTGGGGCCTACAATGAGCAGTTCTTC. This chain links TRBV27 with TRBJ2-1; 14 nucleotides line up with TRBD2. The CDR3 spans 22 residues. V was clipped by 3 bases and J by 2 bases; unmatched bases: 18. The germline gives CDR1 MNHEY, CDR2 SMNVEV (reference sequence).

The rearrangement joins TRBV6-1 to TRBJ2-3; maybe TRBD2 (6 bases). The CDR3 length is 12 residues. Looked up from germline, CDR1 is MNHNS and CDR2 is SASEGT. V was shortened by 4 bases and J by 14 bases, with 16 bases between the two germline ends. The CDR3 protein is CASSAWDSTWYF. The CDR3 DNA reads TGTGCCAGCAGTGCATGGGACTCCACGTGGTATTTT.

This chain connects TRBV9 to TRBJ2-3, with D possibly TRBD1 on 5 matching bases. With 0 bases removed from V and 0 bases from J, the gap between germline ends came to 17 bases. The germline gives CDR1 SGDLS, CDR2 YYNGEE. This CDR3 has 18 residues. The CDR3 bases are TGTGCCAGCAGCGTAGGCTTGGGGCAGGCTACTAGCACAGATACGCAGTATTTT. This codes for CASSVGLGQATSTDTQYF.

The J gene is TRBJ1-2, the V gene TRBV7-9, with 10 bases identical to TRBD1. After removal of 5 bases from V and 1 base from J, the junction contained 4 bases not matched to a gene. The germline V gene has CDR1 SEHNR and CDR2 FQNEAQ (reference sequence). This CDR3 is built from 15 residues. The chain's CDR3 is CASSPWTGGNYGYTF. The CDR3 DNA follows: TGTGCCAGCAGCCCGTGGACAGGGGGTAACTATGGCTACACCTTC.